The 17 T cell receptor beta chains below were found in one sample sequenced in a study of T cells in Graves' hyperthyroidism and ophthalmopathy (dated by TCRdb to the late 2010s). Library method: multiplex PCR. Sequencing instrument: Illumina HiSeq 2000. TCR beta CDR3 regions were amplified from RNA transcripts. For the first round of RT-PCR on the TCR CDR3, the HTBI primer set was used together with the Qiagen OneStep RT-PCR kit. TCRdb reprocessed the public reads (quality trimming at Q25 with fastp, clone calling with MiXCR) and kept in-frame beta chains. Identical CDR3 proteins give one entry, which carries the most common genes and DNA. Within this sample are some 690,000 distinct CDR3 sequences, with about 18% of them counted one time only. Of the sample, roughly 16% falls within the top ten clones. Material for sequencing was blood. The receptor set was obtained from a man between 50 and 59 years old with Graves' hyperthyroidism.

The chain has TRBV20-1 and TRBJ2-1; tentative D call: TRBD1 (6 bases). Germline V gene data show CDR1 as DFQATT and CDR2 as SNEGSKA (reference sequence). V lost 7 bases and J 7 bases, leaving 20 bases between the germline ends. The CDR3 contains 14 residues. In DNA, the CDR3 is TGCAGTGTTAAGAGATCGACAGGATGGAATGAGCAGTTCTTC. Protein product: CSVKRSTGWNEQFF.

This clonotype has ten or more counts. V is TRBV6-1 and J is TRBJ2-5, with 9 bases fitting TRBD2. CDR3 size: 15 residues. Germline lookup yields CDR1 MNHNS and CDR2 SASEGT. The V gene end was trimmed by 2 bases and the J gene end by 2 bases; junction bases not matched to a gene: 3. CDR3: CASSEISGRQETQYF. The CDR3 DNA sequence: TGTGCCAGCAGTGAAATCAGCGGGAGGCAAGAGACCCAGTACTTC.

This chain joins TRBV3-1 and TRBJ2-6; D not resolved. The CDR3 contains 13 residues. V was pared by 6 bases and J by 2 bases, with 5 bases between. The germline V gene has CDR1 LGHDT and CDR2 YNNKEL (reference sequence). The CDR3 DNA follows: TGTGCCAGCAGGGCTCCTGGGGCCAACGTCCTGACTTTC. Translated: CASRAPGANVLTF.

This clonotype was seen ten or more times. The chain carries TRBV12-3 or TRBV12-4 and TRBJ2-3, with unresolved D. The V end was cut by 3 bases, the J end by 8 bases, with 6 bases between. This CDR3 is 11 amino acids long. As DNA, the CDR3 is TGTGCCAGCAGTTTCCGAGGTACGCAGTATTTT. Amino acids: CASSFRGTQYF.

This clonotype was found once. The chain recombines TRBV11-2 with TRBJ1-2; maybe TRBD1 (5 bases). Trimming left V 3 bases short and J 1 base short, with 18 bases between. CDR3 size: 17 residues. CDR1 is SGHAT and CDR2 is FQNNGV in the germline V gene. CDR3 region: CASSFPVQVGGNYGYTF. The CDR3 DNA follows: TGTGCCAGCAGCTTCCCCGTACAGGTTGGGGGTAACTATGGCTACACCTTC.

A few counts support this clonotype. The chain employs TRBV10-2 and TRBJ2-3; D may be TRBD2 (7 bases). V lost 7 bases and J 2 bases, leaving 13 bases between the germline ends. Looked up from germline, CDR1 is WSHSY and CDR2 is SAAADI. The CDR3 is 14 amino acids. The CDR3 sequence is CASTRGAATDTQYF. The CDR3 coding sequence is TGCGCCAGCACCCGGGGGGCAGCCACAGATACGCAGTATTTT.

This clonotype was seen a handful of times. The rearrangement uses TRBV6-1 and TRBJ1-5; D is undetermined. This CDR3 contains 11 residues. V was clipped by 2 bases and J by 6 bases, with 2 bases between them. Germline V lookup: CDR1 MNHNS, CDR2 SASEGT. The CDR3 DNA reads TGTGCCAGCAGTGAATTTCAGCCCCAGCATTTT. Translated: CASSEFQPQHF.

The chain is built from TRBV6-1 and TRBJ1-4, with 7 bases identical to TRBD1. The CDR3 consists of 15 residues. Trimming took 5 bases from V and 8 from J; bases not matched to a gene: 11. The germline gives CDR1 MNHNS, CDR2 SASEGT. The chain's CDR3 is CASSPRQGGTEKLFF. The CDR3 DNA follows: TGTGCCAGCAGTCCCCGACAGGGTGGAACCGAAAAACTGTTTTTT.

In this sample, this clonotype turned up many times. The CDR3 loop is CSVVPTGISRETQYF. In DNA, the CDR3 is TGCAGTGTTGTCCCGACCGGGATAAGCAGAGAGACCCAGTACTTC. The gene calls are TRBV20-1 and TRBJ2-5; D might be TRBD2 (5 bases). Trimming took off 7 bases at V and 4 bases at J, with 22 bases between the two ends. This CDR3 is built from 15 residues. The V gene's germline CDR1 is DFQATT and CDR2 SNEGSKA (reference sequence).

Comment on this clonotype: A much more abundant neighbour one base away suggests this may be a read error. This sequence joins TRBV30 and TRBJ2-3; D gene uncertain. In germline, CDR1 is GTSNPN, CDR2 SVGIG (reference sequence). The CDR3 runs to 13 residues. The DNA of the CDR3 is TGTGCCTGGAGTGTAAAAGGTGCCGCTACGCAGTGTTTT. Encoded protein: CAWSVKGAATQCF.

This clonotype came up many times. This chain links TRBV7-3 with TRBJ2-1; D might be TRBD2 (5 bases). Trimming cost V 2 bases and J 8 bases, with 13 bases left between them. The CDR3 runs 14 residues. Germline V gene data show CDR1 as SGHTA and CDR2 as FQGTGA. The CDR3 is CASSLGLSGDEQFF. The CDR3 DNA reads TGTGCCAGCAGCTTAGGACTGAGTGGGGATGAGCAGTTCTTC.

Regarding this clonotype: A junction end diverges from the germline sequence, so it may reflect a read error. The chain combines TRBV20-1 with TRBJ2-7; D is unclear. Germline assignment: CDR1 DFQATT and CDR2 SNEGSKA (reference sequence). This CDR3 contains 13 residues. CDR3 sequence reads: CSARDGTFYGQYF. The CDR3 nucleotides are TGCAGTGCTAGAGATGGCACTTTCTACGGGCAGTACTTC.

This clonotype has only a few counts. The chain links TRBV7-2 to TRBJ1-1; 10 bases align to TRBD1. Germline CDR1 is SGHTA and CDR2 is FQGNSA. The CDR3 totals 14 residues. V lost 2 bases and J lost 5; bases outside the gene matches: 2. CDR3 sequence (DNA): TGTGCCAGCAGCTTAAAGGGACAGGGGACTGAAGCTTTCTTT. Its protein product is CASSLKGQGTEAFF.

This clonotype has just a few counts. This chain uses TRBV10-1 with TRBJ2-7, with a weak D call TRBD2 (5 bases). V lost 4 bases to trimming and J lost 6 bases, with 19 bases between them. The CDR3 runs 15 residues. Germline V CDR1 and CDR2: WNHNN, SYGVQD (reference sequence). For the CDR3, the DNA is TGCGCCAGCAGTGTACTTACCGGGCCTGGGAGCGAGCAGTACTTC. This translates into CASSVLTGPGSEQYF.

This clonotype was recorded at least ten times. This chain links TRBV27 with TRBJ2-3; the match to TRBD2 covers 9 bases. The germline gives CDR1 MNHEY, CDR2 SMNVEV (reference sequence). V shed 4 bases, J shed 3 bases, and the junction held 5 bases outside the gene matches. There are 15 residues in the CDR3. CDR3 residues: CASSYRREGTDTQYF. The CDR3 DNA sequence: TGTGCCAGCAGTTATAGGCGGGAGGGTACAGATACGCAGTATTTT.

This clonotype was counted a few times. This chain connects TRBV29-1 to TRBJ2-7, with 9 bases identical to TRBD1. CDR1 SQVTM and CDR2 ANQGSEA come from the germline V gene. The CDR3 loop spans 13 amino acids. The V segment lost 6 bases and the J segment 3 bases; nucleotides outside the gene matches: 6. The CDR3 protein is CSVGGQGSYEQYF. The DNA of the CDR3 is TGCAGCGTAGGAGGACAGGGGAGCTACGAGCAGTACTTC.

This clonotype was seen many times. V gene TRBV28 combines with J gene TRBJ2-7, with D possibly being TRBD2 (6 bases). Germline V lookup: CDR1 MDHEN, CDR2 SYDVKM. V lost 2 bases and J lost 5, with 16 bases in between. The CDR3 contains 15 residues. The CDR3 DNA sequence: TGTGCCAGCAGTTTACGGGCTAGCGTTTCCCACGAGCAGTACTTC. Its protein is CASSLRASVSHEQYF.